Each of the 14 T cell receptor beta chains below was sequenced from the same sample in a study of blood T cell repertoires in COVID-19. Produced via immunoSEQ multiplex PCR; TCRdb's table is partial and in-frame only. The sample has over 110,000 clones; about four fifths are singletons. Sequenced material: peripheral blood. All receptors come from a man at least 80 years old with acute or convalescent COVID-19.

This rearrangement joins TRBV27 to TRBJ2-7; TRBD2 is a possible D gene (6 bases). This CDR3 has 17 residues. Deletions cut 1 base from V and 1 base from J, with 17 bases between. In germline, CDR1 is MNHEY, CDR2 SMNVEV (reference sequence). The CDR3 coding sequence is TGTGCCAGCAGTTTATTTTTTTCCGGGAGCTCGTCCTACGAGCAGTACTTC. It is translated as CASSLFFSGSSSYEQYF.

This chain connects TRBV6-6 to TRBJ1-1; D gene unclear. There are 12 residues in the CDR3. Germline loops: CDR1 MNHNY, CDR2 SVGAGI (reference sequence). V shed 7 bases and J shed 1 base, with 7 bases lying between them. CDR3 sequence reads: CASTRENTEAFF. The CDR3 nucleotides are TGTGCCAGCACGAGGGAGAACACTGAAGCTTTCTTT.

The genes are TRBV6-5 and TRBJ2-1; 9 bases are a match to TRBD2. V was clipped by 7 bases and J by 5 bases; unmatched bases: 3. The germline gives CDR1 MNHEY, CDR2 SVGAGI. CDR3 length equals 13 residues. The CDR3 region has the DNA TGTGCCAGCATGGCGGGGGGGAACAATGAGCAGTTCTTC. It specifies CASMAGGNNEQFF.

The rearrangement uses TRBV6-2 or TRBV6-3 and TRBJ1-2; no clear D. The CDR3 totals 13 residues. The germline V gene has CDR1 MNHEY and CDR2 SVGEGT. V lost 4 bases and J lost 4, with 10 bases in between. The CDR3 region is CASSFRVGYGYTF. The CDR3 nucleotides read TGTGCCAGCAGTTTTCGGGTCGGCTATGGCTACACCTTC.

Written as DNA, the CDR3 is TGTGCCAGCAGCTTCATCATGGGGCTCACAGATACGCAGTATTTT. This translates into CASSFIMGLTDTQYF. V is TRBV7-9 and J is TRBJ2-3; TRBD1 might be the D (5 bases). Per germline, CDR1 SEHNR and CDR2 FQNEAQ (reference sequence). The CDR3 is 15 amino acids. Trimming stripped 3 bases from V and 2 bases from J, with 12 bases between. Drawing the rest from reference TRBV7-9 and TRBJ2-3, the complete variable domain is DTGVSQNPRHKITKRGQNVTFRCDPISEHNRLYWYRQTLGQGPEFLTYFQNEAQLEKSRLLSDRFSAERPKGSFSTLEIQRTEQGDSAMYLCASSFIMGLTDTQYFGPGTRLTVL.

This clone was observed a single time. Here the CDR3 DNA reads TGTGCCAGTAGGCTTGGGACAAGCACCTACGGTGAGCAGTTCTTC. Its translation is CASRLGTSTYGEQFF. The V and J genes are TRBV19 and TRBJ2-1; D might be TRBD1 (6 bases). The V gene lost 6 bases and the J gene lost 9 bases, with 21 bases spanning the gap. Germline loops: CDR1 LNHDA, CDR2 SQIVND (reference sequence). This CDR3 is 15 amino acids long.

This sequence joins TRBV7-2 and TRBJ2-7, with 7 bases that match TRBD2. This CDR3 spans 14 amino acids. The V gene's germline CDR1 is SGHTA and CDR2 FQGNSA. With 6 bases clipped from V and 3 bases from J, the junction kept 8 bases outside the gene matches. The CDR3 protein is CASSSQRGNYEQYF. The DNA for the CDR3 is TGTGCCAGCAGTTCCCAGCGGGGAAACTACGAGCAGTACTTC.

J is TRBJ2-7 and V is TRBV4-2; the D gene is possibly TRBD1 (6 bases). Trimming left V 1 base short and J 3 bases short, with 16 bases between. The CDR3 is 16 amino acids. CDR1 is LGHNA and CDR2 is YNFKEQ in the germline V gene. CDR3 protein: CASSQAAGQRNYEQYF. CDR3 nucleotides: TGTGCCAGCAGCCAAGCGGCCGGACAGAGAAACTACGAGCAGTACTTC.

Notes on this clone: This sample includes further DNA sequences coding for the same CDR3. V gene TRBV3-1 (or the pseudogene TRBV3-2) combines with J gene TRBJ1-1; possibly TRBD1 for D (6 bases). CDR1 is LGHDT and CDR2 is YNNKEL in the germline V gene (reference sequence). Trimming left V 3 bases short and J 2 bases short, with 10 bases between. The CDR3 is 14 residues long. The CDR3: CASSHRTANTEAFF. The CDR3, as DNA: TGTGCCAGCAGCCACAGGACAGCCAACACTGAAGCTTTCTTT.

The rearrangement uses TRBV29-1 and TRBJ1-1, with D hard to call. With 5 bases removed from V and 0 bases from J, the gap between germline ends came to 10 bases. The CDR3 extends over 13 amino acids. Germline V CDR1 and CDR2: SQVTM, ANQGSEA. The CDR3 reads CSVSGSLNTEAFF. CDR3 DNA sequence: TGCAGCGTTAGCGGCAGCCTGAACACTGAAGCTTTCTTT.

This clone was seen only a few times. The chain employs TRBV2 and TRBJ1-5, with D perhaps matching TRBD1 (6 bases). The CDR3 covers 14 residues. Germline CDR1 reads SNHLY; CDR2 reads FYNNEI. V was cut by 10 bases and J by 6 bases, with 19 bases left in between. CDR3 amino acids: CANSAGVTGQPQHF. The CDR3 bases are TGTGCCAATTCCGCAGGGGTGACGGGTCAGCCCCAGCATTTT.

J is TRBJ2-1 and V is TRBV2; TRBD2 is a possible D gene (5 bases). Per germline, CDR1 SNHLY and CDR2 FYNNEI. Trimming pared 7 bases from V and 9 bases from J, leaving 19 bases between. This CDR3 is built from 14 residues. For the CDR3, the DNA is TGTGCCAGCACCGAAGGGAGTCTCAAAGCTGAGCAGTTCTTC. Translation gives CASTEGSLKAEQFF.

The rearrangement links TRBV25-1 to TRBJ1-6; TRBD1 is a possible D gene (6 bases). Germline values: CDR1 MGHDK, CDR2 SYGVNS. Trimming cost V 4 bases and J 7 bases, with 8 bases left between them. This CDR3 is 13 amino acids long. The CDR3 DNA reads TGTGCCAGCAGTGCGGACAGCAATTCACCCCTCCACTTT. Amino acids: CASSADSNSPLHF.

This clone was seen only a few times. CDR3 in DNA: TGTGCCAGCAGCGATGGACTAGCGGGGCACTACGAGCAGTACTTC. Its protein is CASSDGLAGHYEQYF. The chain uses TRBV6-2 or TRBV6-3 and TRBJ2-7; 12 bases fit TRBD2. The CDR3 has 15 amino acids. Trimming removed 6 bases from V and 3 bases from J; junction bases left unmatched: 6. CDR1 is MNHEY, CDR2 SVGEGT, per germline.